What follows describes a single T cell receptor (beta chain). The CDR3 spans 16 residues. Collection occurred without any documented infections or immune events in donors. This entry belongs to a study of identifying expanded T cells in peripheral blood. TCRdb's copy holds only in-frame clones and misses some; the assay was immunoSEQ multiplex PCR. In the table there are about 53,000 clones, around four fifths of which are singletons. This chain joins TRBV21-1 and TRBJ1-2. TRBV21-1 corresponds to a pseudogene. Sequencing used blood. This sequence was found in a person aged 18 to 70 in good health. The CDR3 is CASSKDDGTDNYGYTF. As DNA, the CDR3 is TGTGCCAGCAGCAAAGACGATGGGACGGATAACTATGGCTACACCTTC.